Each of the 18 T cell receptor beta chains below was sequenced from the same sample in a study of T cells in tuberculosis. The protocol was immunoSEQ multiplex PCR, while the TCRdb copy is restricted to in-frame clones and leaves out a portion. Of approximately 35,000 clones in the sample, 97% were seen once. The source material was PBMCs. These receptors were collected from a donor aged 10-29 years with latent tuberculosis or without tuberculosis infection.

The chain combines TRBV6-1 with TRBJ1-1; D might be TRBD1 (6 bases). This CDR3 spans 17 amino acids. Between the trimmed V and J ends, which lost 2 bases and 8 bases, there was a span of 24 bases. Looked up from germline, CDR1 is MNHNS and CDR2 is SASEGT. DNA of the CDR3: TGTGCCAGCAGTGAAAGCCTAGAGTTGGACAGCATACCAGAAGCTTTCTTT. Protein: CASSESLELDSIPEAFF.

The chain couples TRBV27 to TRBJ1-2; 11 bases line up with TRBD1. This CDR3 is built from 17 residues. The germline gives CDR1 MNHEY, CDR2 SMNVEV (reference sequence). Trimming at V came to 6 bases and at J to 4 bases, leaving 13 bases not matched to a gene. CDR3 amino acids: CASSEGRGQGETYGYTF. CDR3 bases: TGTGCCAGCAGCGAAGGGAGGGGACAGGGGGAGACCTATGGCTACACCTTC.

The rearrangement uses TRBV2 and TRBJ1-2; D perhaps matches TRBD1 (6 bases). Germline CDR1 reads SNHLY; CDR2 reads FYNNEI. Trimming cost V 2 bases and J 8 bases, with 9 bases left between them. The CDR3 covers 12 residues. The CDR3 here is CASSETGTGYTF. DNA of the CDR3: TGTGCCAGCAGTGAAACCGGGACAGGCTACACCTTC.

The rearrangement links TRBV5-1 to TRBJ1-1; D perhaps matches TRBD1 (5 bases). Trimming pared 2 bases from V and 4 bases from J, leaving 12 bases between. This CDR3 has 14 amino acids. Germline CDR1 reads SGHRS; CDR2 reads YFSETQ. CDR3 nucleotides: TGCGCCAGCAGCTTCACGGGGGAGGGCACTGAAGCTTTCTTT. It is translated as CASSFTGEGTEAFF.

Here the CDR3 DNA reads TGTGCCAGCAGCTTAGAGCCTGATCTGGGCTACACCTTC. It specifies CASSLEPDLGYTF. This sequence joins TRBV7-8 and TRBJ1-2; no reliable D call. Germline V gives CDR1 SGHVS, CDR2 FQNEAQ. V dropped 1 base and J dropped 8 bases, with 11 bases sitting between them. This CDR3 is 13 amino acids long. The entire variable domain, with the rest obtained from reference TRBV7-8 and TRBJ1-2, is as follows: GAGVSQSPRYKVAKRGQDVALRCDPISGHVSLFWYQQALGQGPEFLTYFQNEAQLDKSGLPSDRFFAERPEGSVSTLKIQRTQQEDSAVYLCASSLEPDLGYTFGSGTRLTVV.

The CDR3, as DNA: TGTGCCAGCAGTTTCGACAGGGGCGAAGAGACCCAGTACTTC. As protein: CASSFDRGEETQYF. The gene calls are TRBV6-5 and TRBJ2-5; 8 bases are shared with TRBD1. The CDR3 spans 14 residues. The ends lost 4 bases at V and 3 bases at J; junction bases unmatched: 4. The germline gives CDR1 MNHEY, CDR2 SVGAGI.

The chain carries TRBV19 and TRBJ2-4; D might be TRBD2 (6 bases). The V and J ends lost 1 base and 0 bases respectively, with 13 bases between them. From germline, CDR1 is LNHDA and CDR2 SQIVND (reference sequence). This CDR3 is 17 amino acids long. The CDR3 region has the DNA TGTGCCAGTAGTATAGGAGGTAGCGGATTAGCCAAAAACATTCAGTACTTC. Amino acids: CASSIGGSGLAKNIQYF.

The chain combines TRBV6-5 with TRBJ1-5; no reliable D call. This CDR3 is built from 14 residues. Between the trimmed V and J ends, which lost 0 bases and 9 bases, there was a span of 12 bases. Germline assignment: CDR1 MNHEY and CDR2 SVGAGI. CDR3 coding DNA: TGTGCCAGCAGTTACTCGAGCGGATTTGGGCCCCAGCATTTT. Translating it yields CASSYSSGFGPQHF.

In this sample, this clone turned up once. The chain has TRBV15 and TRBJ1-4; a possible D gene is TRBD1 (6 bases). Trimming removed 1 base at V and 0 bases at J, with 9 bases between. The V gene's germline CDR1 is LNHNV and CDR2 YYDKDF (reference sequence). CDR3 length equals 16 residues. The CDR3 protein is CATSRGTETTNEKLFF. The DNA for the CDR3 is TGTGCCACCAGCAGAGGGACAGAGACAACTAATGAAAAACTGTTTTTT.

The chain recombines TRBV19 with TRBJ1-5; no clear D gene. The CDR3 contains 13 residues. The V end lost 1 base, the J end lost 6 bases, and 7 bases lay between the germline ends. The germline V gene encodes CDR1 LNHDA and CDR2 SQIVND (reference sequence). The CDR3 DNA reads as TGTGCCAGTAGTATAGGTAGGAGTCAGCCCCAGCATTTT. Its translation is CASSIGRSQPQHF.

Here the CDR3 DNA reads TGTGCCAGCAGCTTAGAATCAGGGGGCCATGGCTACACCTTC. Translated, it gives CASSLESGGHGYTF. The chain combines TRBV7-8 with TRBJ1-2, with TRBD1 matching 8 bases. V lost 1 base to trimming and J lost 6 bases; unmatched junction nucleotides: 4. The CDR3 runs 14 residues. Germline V gene lookup returns CDR1 SGHVS and CDR2 FQNEAQ.

The chain has TRBV7-9 and TRBJ2-7; a weak D match, TRBD2 (5 bases). Germline values: CDR1 SEHNR, CDR2 FQNEAQ (reference sequence). The V end was cut by 1 base, the J end by 9 bases, with 10 bases between. The CDR3 length is 12 residues. Here the CDR3 DNA reads TGTGCCAGCAGCTTAGATTGGCGGGTGCAGTACTTC. Its translation: CASSLDWRVQYF.

V is TRBV5-4 and J is TRBJ2-3; 11 positions match TRBD2. This CDR3 spans 17 amino acids. Germline CDR1 SGHNT, CDR2 YYREEE (reference sequence). J was trimmed by 2 bases and V by 4 bases; bases with no gene match: 9. The DNA for the CDR3 is TGTGCCAGCAGCCCCGATAGCGGGAGGGCCTCCACAGATACGCAGTATTTT. Translated, it gives CASSPDSGRASTDTQYF.

V gene TRBV20-1 combines with J gene TRBJ2-5; D is unclear. V lost 1 base and J lost 5, with 5 bases in between. The CDR3 runs to 11 residues. Germline V lookup: CDR1 DFQATT, CDR2 SNEGSKA (reference sequence). CDR3 coding DNA: TGCAGTGCTAGAGCTCAGGAGACCCAGTACTTC. It yields the protein CSARAQETQYF.

V gene TRBV7-8 combines with J gene TRBJ2-7, with a possible D match to TRBD1 (6 bases). The CDR3 is made up of 14 amino acids. V lost 5 bases and J 1 base, leaving 12 bases between the germline ends. Germline V gene sequence: CDR1 SGHVS, CDR2 FQNEAQ. The CDR3 region is CASSPAQGSYEQYF. The CDR3 region has the DNA TGTGCCAGCAGCCCCGCACAGGGTTCCTACGAGCAGTACTTC.

This clone appeared a few times. V gene TRBV11-2 combines with J gene TRBJ2-1; tentative D call: TRBD1 (6 bases). V lost 0 bases and J 7 bases, leaving 16 bases between the germline ends. This CDR3 has 16 amino acids. Germline V gene lookup returns CDR1 SGHAT and CDR2 FQNNGV. The CDR3 DNA sequence: TGTGCCAGCAGCTTAGATCAATGGGCAGGGGTAAATGAGCAGTTCTTC. Translation: CASSLDQWAGVNEQFF.

The genes are TRBV28 and TRBJ2-1; 9 nucleotides line up with TRBD2. Germline assignment: CDR1 MDHEN and CDR2 SYDVKM. This CDR3 comprises 16 residues. J lost 0 bases, V lost 5 bases, and 5 bases had no gene match. The CDR3 DNA follows: TGTGCCAGCAGTCCTAGCGGGGTCTACTCCTACAATGAGCAGTTCTTC. Encoded protein: CASSPSGVYSYNEQFF.

This clone came up once. The chain recombines TRBV9 with TRBJ2-1; 12 positions match TRBD2. Germline trimming cut 4 bases from V and 7 bases from J; bases unmatched to any gene: 9. Germline assignment: CDR1 SGDLS and CDR2 YYNGEE. The CDR3 is 16 amino acids. CDR3 in amino acids: CASSISSGRAGNEQFF. The CDR3, as DNA: TGTGCCAGCAGCATTTCTAGCGGGAGGGCCGGAAATGAGCAGTTCTTC.